The clone carrying this T cell receptor beta chain was seen repeatedly, ten times or more. Its antigen is currently unknown. This sample stems from a study of T cell repertoires in cytomegalovirus infection. For the study at large: Indications came from public TCR beta signatures; they pointed to CMV infection and to a matching HLA type. Study-level points and caveats: The cumulative frequency of public TCR beta families identified carriers of CMV plus the relevant HLA. HLA-C-restricted CMV-specific TCR beta clonotypes prevailed in the ex vivo response.

Germline V gives CDR1 SGHTA, CDR2 FQGNSA. V was trimmed by 5 bases and J by 1 base, leaving 11 bases between them. CDR3 length: 14 amino acids. One entry per CDR3 protein, called by TCRdb with MiXCR from the reads. The sample lists around 130,000 distinct CDR3 sequences; approximately 8.8% were seen once. This receptor was obtained from a human donor in good health (CMV status not recorded). Some clones in this sample may be carry-over from other donors' samples. Material: PBMCs. The chain couples TRBV7-2 to TRBJ2-5; D unresolved. CDR3 nucleotides: TGTGCCAGCAGCCCCGGGCCTACCCAAGAGACCCAGTACTTC. This codes for CASSPGPTQETQYF. Combining the CDR3 with reference TRBV7-2 and TRBJ2-5 gives the whole variable domain GAGVSQSPSNKVTEKGKDVELRCDPISGHTALYWYRQSLGQGLEFLIYFQGNSAPDKSGLPSDRFSAERTGGSVSTLTIQRTQQEDSAVYLCASSPGPTQETQYFGPGTRLLVL.